These T cell receptor beta chains were read from a single sample in a study of T cell repertoires in cytomegalovirus infection. TCRdb reprocessed the reads with MiXCR, giving one entry per CDR3 protein. The repertoire has over 250,000 distinct CDR3 sequences, roughly a fifth of them found once; the top ten carry approximately 19%. What these receptors recognize is not known. The sequencing here drew on cultured PBMCs, taken from culture after CMV antigen stimulation. These receptors originate from a human donor in good health (CMV status not recorded). Some clones in this sample may be carry-over from other donors' samples. The CDR3 runs from the conserved cysteine through the conserved F or W.

TRBV12-3/TRBV12-4	TRBJ1-4	CASSQDRANEKLFF
TRBV7-9	TRBJ2-6	CASSFWVSGANVLTF
TRBV7-8	TRBJ2-7	CASRRGGLDEQYF
TRBV6-2/TRBV6-3	TRBJ2-1	CASKAGTNYNEQFF
TRBV19	TRBJ1-2	CASSLPSIHGYTF
TRBV30	TRBJ1-2	CAWENPGRGGIHGYTF
TRBV7-2	TRBJ2-7	CASLPEASGHEQYF
TRBV6-6	TRBJ1-1	CASSERVGAGSTEAFF
TRBV4-3	TRBJ2-2	CASSQDLTSGSVGTGELFF
TRBV18	TRBJ1-1	CASSPRGPKNTEAFF
TRBV10-3	TRBJ2-1	CAISEQSREQFF
TRBV15	TRBJ2-5	CATSRGSSGRGEGETQYF
TRBV7-2	TRBJ2-3	CASSIGGTSGGDTQYF
TRBV20-1	TRBJ2-1	CSASGAQASYNEQFF
TRBV20-1	TRBJ2-4	CSVERDRSKNIQYF
TRBV2	TRBJ2-2	CASSSSRDGDTGELFF
TRBV7-2	TRBJ2-5	CASSLLGQARGETQYF
TRBV7-2	TRBJ1-1	CASSLPLSGNTEAFF
TRBV7-2	TRBJ2-7	CASSLGASYEQYF
TRBV6-6	TRBJ1-1	CASSYWESTEAFF
TRBV7-9	TRBJ1-4	CASSEVGGGKLFF
TRBV5-8	TRBJ1-5	CASSLLQGGDQPQHF
TRBV7-2	TRBJ2-1	CASSLNLGEGPNEQFF
TRBV14	TRBJ2-3	CASSQGLRLAEVIFVDTQYF
TRBV19	TRBJ1-5	CASSQTGGENQPQHF
TRBV28	TRBJ1-2	CASGTGYTF
TRBV6-2/TRBV6-3	TRBJ1-2	CASRRQSPIGYTF
TRBV7-6	TRBJ1-3	CASSGQGSQSGNTIYF
TRBV28	TRBJ2-1	CASSLGASGSYEQFF
TRBV10-1	TRBJ2-1	CASSVGGQGINEQFF
TRBV20-1	TRBJ2-3	CSARAVDTQYF
TRBV20-1	TRBJ2-3	CSANKRVSTDTQYF
TRBV19	TRBJ2-1	CASSIVRRGVRNEQFF
TRBV4-1	TRBJ2-1	CASSQELYNEQFF
TRBV4-1	TRBJ1-1	CASSQKPRSEAFF
TRBV7-8	TRBJ2-3	CASSLVAGGPDTQYF
TRBV2	TRBJ1-6	CAGGGTGSSPLHF
TRBV19	TRBJ2-1	CASSMGLAGGTFSYNEQFF
TRBV20-1	TRBJ2-3	CSERLAGVRDTQYF
TRBV7-2	TRBJ2-3	CASSALRTDTQYF
TRBV7-2	TRBJ2-5	CASSPPRRGAETQYF
TRBV30	TRBJ1-1	CACSQGVATEAFF